This T cell receptor (beta chain) was observed in a study of cytomegalovirus exposure and HLA in healthy donors. The PCR had 60 Vbeta and 13 Jbeta primers. Method: immunoSEQ multiplex PCR; TCRdb's copy keeps in-frame clones and lacks some. The sample carries 100,000 to 150,000 clones, more than 60% recorded once. The junction had 5 bases not matched to a gene; V was cut back by 5 bases and J by 4 bases. The CDR3 length is 14 residues. Looked up from germline, CDR1 is MNHEY and CDR2 is SVGAGI. This sequence joins TRBV6-5 and TRBJ1-2, with 9 nucleotides matching TRBD1. The material sequenced was PBMCs. This TCR derives from a woman aged 55-70 years in good health and CMV-seropositive. The CDR3 coding sequence is TGTGCCAGCAGTCCCGGGACAGGGAGCTATGGCTACACCTTC. Amino acid sequence: CASSPGTGSYGYTF.